Included here is one T cell receptor beta chain sequence, with context. Following a re-call of the 5' RACE reads, TCRdb has one entry per CDR3 protein and lacks DNA. This listing includes roughly 160,000 distinct CDR3 sequences. The data belong to a study of T cells expressing NK-cell markers. The CDR3 loop spans 13 amino acids. The V gene's germline CDR1 is MNHNS and CDR2 SASEGT. The sequence came from a man aged 18-69 years in good health. Sequenced: blood T cells: a sorted CD56 or NKG2C T cell subset, CD4+ or CD8+ T cells, or bulk PBMC T cells (not recorded which). The gene calls are TRBV6-1 and TRBJ1-1. CDR3: CASSEALLTEAFF.